A selection of T cell receptor beta chains follows, all from one sample in a study of blood T cell repertoires in COVID-19. Using immunoSEQ multiplex PCR, the repertoire was profiled, and TCRdb retains in-frame clones only, with some absent. The table lists about 97,000 clones, 81% of them singletons, with 4.4% in the top ten. Sequenced material: peripheral blood. These receptors were taken from a man aged 60-69 years with acute or convalescent COVID-19. CDR3s include the opening cysteine and the closing phenylalanine or tryptophan. D genes are given only for firm matches. Clone size is shown for a subset of rows, as once, few, many or a class of expanded clone.

size: NA
D: TRBD1
J: TRBJ1-2
V: TRBV18
CDR3: CASSSMEQGARGYTF
DNA: TGTGCCAGCTCAAGTATGGAACAGGGGGCGCGTGGCTACACCTTC

size: NA
D: TRBD2
J: TRBJ2-5
V: TRBV3-1/TRBV3-2
CDR3: CASSPTSGSAETQYF
DNA: TGTGCCAGCAGCCCCACTAGCGGGAGTGCTGAGACCCAGTACTTC

size: few
D: NA
J: TRBJ2-7
V: TRBV28
CDR3: CASSPLHEDRKIYEQYF
DNA: TGTGCCAGCAGCCCACTACACGAAGACAGGAAGATATACGAGCAGTACTTC

size: NA
D: TRBD1
J: TRBJ1-5
V: TRBV6-2/TRBV6-3
CDR3: CASSDGQGRNQPQHF
DNA: TGTGCCAGCAGTGATGGACAGGGACGGAATCAGCCCCAGCATTTT

size: NA
D: NA
J: TRBJ2-7
V: TRBV6-1
CDR3: CASSEETGPTYEQYF
DNA: TGTGCCAGCAGTGAAGAGACAGGTCCTACCTACGAGCAGTACTTC

size: NA
D: NA
J: TRBJ2-3
V: TRBV24-1
CDR3: CATSVWAGSTDTQYF
DNA: TGTGCCACCAGTGTGTGGGCAGGGAGCACAGATACGCAGTATTTT

size: NA
D: NA
J: TRBJ2-5
V: TRBV19
CDR3: CASSTTYRVETQYF
DNA: TGTGCCAGTAGTACGACGTACAGGGTAGAGACCCAGTACTTC

size: few
D: TRBD1
J: TRBJ2-7
V: TRBV27
CDR3: CASSPRDRGEQYF
DNA: TGTGCCAGCAGTCCCCGGGACAGGGGCGAGCAGTACTTC

size: NA
D: NA
J: TRBJ2-1
V: TRBV5-4
CDR3: CASSLFAGTYNEQFF
DNA: TGTGCCAGCAGCTTGTTTGCGGGAACCTACAATGAGCAGTTCTTC

size: NA
D: TRBD2
J: TRBJ2-2
V: TRBV5-4
CDR3: CASSFRGGGAHTGELFF
DNA: TGTGCCAGCAGCTTTCGCGGCGGGGGGGCACACACCGGGGAGCTGTTTTTT

size: NA
D: NA
J: TRBJ2-5
V: TRBV10-2
CDR3: CASSATGTQETQYF
DNA: TGCGCCAGCAGTGCTACAGGAACCCAAGAGACCCAGTACTTC

size: NA
D: NA
J: TRBJ2-1
V: TRBV11-1
CDR3: CASSLGFFYNEQFF
DNA: TGTGCCAGCAGCTTAGGTTTCTTCTACAATGAGCAGTTCTTC